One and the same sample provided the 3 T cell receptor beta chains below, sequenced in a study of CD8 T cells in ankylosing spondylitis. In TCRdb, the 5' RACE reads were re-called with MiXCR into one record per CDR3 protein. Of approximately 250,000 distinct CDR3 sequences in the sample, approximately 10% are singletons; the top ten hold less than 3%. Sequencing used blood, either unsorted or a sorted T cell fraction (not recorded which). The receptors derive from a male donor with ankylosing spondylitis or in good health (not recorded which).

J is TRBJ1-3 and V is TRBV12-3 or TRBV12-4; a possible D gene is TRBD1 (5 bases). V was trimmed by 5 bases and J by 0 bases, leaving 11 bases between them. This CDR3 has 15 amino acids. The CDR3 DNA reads TGTGCCAGCAGTAGGACCGACAGCTCTGGAAACACCATATATTTT. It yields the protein CASSRTDSSGNTIYF.

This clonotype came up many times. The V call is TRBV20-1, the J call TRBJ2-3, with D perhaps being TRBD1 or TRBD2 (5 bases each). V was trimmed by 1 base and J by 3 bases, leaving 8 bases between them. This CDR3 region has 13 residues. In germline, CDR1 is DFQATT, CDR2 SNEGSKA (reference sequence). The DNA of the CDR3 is TGCAGTGCTAGAGTGGGGGAGACAGATACGCAGTATTTT. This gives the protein CSARVGETDTQYF.

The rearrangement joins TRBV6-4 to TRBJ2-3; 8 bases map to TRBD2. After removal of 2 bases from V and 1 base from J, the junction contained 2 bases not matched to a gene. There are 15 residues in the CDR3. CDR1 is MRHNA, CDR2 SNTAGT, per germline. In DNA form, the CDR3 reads TGTGCCAGCAGTGACAAAGCGGGGGGCACAGATACGCAGTATTTT. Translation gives CASSDKAGGTDTQYF.